The 5 T cell receptor beta chains below all came from one sample that was sequenced in a study of CD8 T cells in Susac syndrome. RNA totalling about 0.45 to 1 ug underwent reverse transcription with random hexamers. TCRdb reprocessed the immunoSEQ multiplex PCR reads with MiXCR, giving one entry per CDR3 protein. Of around 170,000 distinct CDR3 sequences in the sample, approximately 95% were seen once. Input material: CD8+ T cells from PBMCs. The receptors originated from a human donor with Susac syndrome.

The chain combines TRBV6-5 with TRBJ1-1; D might be TRBD1 (5 bases). This CDR3 has 14 residues. Trimming stripped 6 bases from V and 6 bases from J, with 17 bases between. The germline gives CDR1 MNHEY, CDR2 SVGAGI. In DNA form, the CDR3 reads TGTGCCAGCAGACTCACCTCGTCCAGGGCTGAAGCTTTCTTT. Its protein is CASRLTSSRAEAFF.

The chain is built from TRBV18 and TRBJ1-1; D remains ambiguous. The CDR3 loop spans 11 amino acids. The germline V and J ends were trimmed by 6 bases and 7 bases, with 9 bases remaining between them. Germline CDR1 and CDR2: KGHSH and LQKENI. The CDR3 DNA sequence: TGTGCCAGCTCTGGGAACGGTGAAGCTTTCTTT. This gives the protein CASSGNGEAFF.

The rearrangement joins TRBV14 to TRBJ1-2, with 8 positions matching TRBD1. The CDR3 covers 16 residues. The V and J ends lost 3 bases and 0 bases, in that order; junction bases with no gene match: 6. Germline CDR1 is SGHDN and CDR2 is FVKESK. As DNA, the CDR3 is TGTGCCAGCAGCCATGGGACAGGCGTTACTAACTATGGCTACACCTTC. Its protein is CASSHGTGVTNYGYTF. Full variable domain (missing parts from reference TRBV14 and TRBJ1-2): EAGVTQFPSHSVIEKGQTVTLRCDPISGHDNLYWYRRVMGKEIKFLLHFVKESKQDESGMPNNRFLAERTGGTYSTLKVQPAELEDSGVYFCASSHGTGVTNYGYTFGSGTRLTVV.

The V and J genes are TRBV7-2 and TRBJ2-5; 8 positions match TRBD2. The CDR3 is made up of 15 amino acids. Germline trimming cut 5 bases from V and 1 base from J; bases unmatched to any gene: 6. Germline CDR1 reads SGHTA; CDR2 reads FQGNSA. This CDR3 reads CASSKGLAVQETQYF. CDR3 nucleotide sequence: TGTGCCAGCAGCAAAGGACTAGCAGTCCAAGAGACCCAGTACTTC.

The chain uses TRBV28 and TRBJ2-2; TRBD2 aligns across 12 bases. The length of the CDR3 is 16 residues. CDR1 and CDR2 from the germline V gene are MDHEN and SYDVKM. V gave up 5 bases and J gave up 2 bases; unmatched junction bases: 3. The CDR3 loop reads CASSVTSGSNTGELFF. In nucleotides, the CDR3 is TGTGCCAGCAGTGTGACTAGCGGGAGTAACACCGGGGAGCTGTTTTTT.